Following are 26 T cell receptor beta chains from one sample sequenced in a study of shared clonotypes between healthy human individuals. Produced via immunoSEQ multiplex PCR; TCRdb's table is partial and in-frame only. This table holds about 2.5 million clones, about nine tenths found once. Sample: naive CD4+ T cells from PBMCs. Subset in this sample: CD45RA+ positively selected. These TCRs come from a man in his late teens or twenties in good health. Some clones in this sample may be carry-over from other donors' samples.

This clone was seen once. The CDR3: CASSVEGSGGSRQFF. The CDR3 nucleotides are TGTGCCAGCAGCGTAGAAGGGTCGGGGGGGAGCCGACAGTTCTTC. This chain links TRBV9 with TRBJ2-1; 8 nucleotides align to TRBD2. Trimming cost V 0 bases and J 13 bases; bases outside gene matches: 12. Per the germline V gene, CDR1 is SGDLS and CDR2 is YYNGEE. The CDR3 has 15 residues.

The chain couples TRBV7-3 to TRBJ1-1; D ambiguous. Per the germline V gene, CDR1 is SGHTA and CDR2 is FQGTGA. The germline V and J ends were trimmed by 3 bases and 4 bases, with 9 bases remaining between them. This CDR3 has 13 amino acids. The CDR3 loop is CASSFYFATEAFF. The CDR3 region has the DNA TGTGCCAGCAGCTTCTATTTCGCCACTGAAGCTTTCTTT.

This sequence joins TRBV28 and TRBJ2-5; 8 bases map to TRBD1. The CDR3 is 19 residues long. The trim removed 3 bases at V and 0 bases at J, leaving 15 bases unmatched. Germline CDR1 MDHEN, CDR2 SYDVKM. The CDR3 bases are TGTGCCAGCAGTTTTGGCCCCGGGGACAGGCAGGGGAACCAAGAGACCCAGTACTTC. It codes for CASSFGPGDRQGNQETQYF.

J is TRBJ2-7 and V is TRBV7-2; D gene unclear. There are 14 residues in the CDR3. Trimming removed 5 bases from V and 0 bases from J, with 11 bases in between. Germline CDR1 reads SGHTA; CDR2 reads FQGNSA. The CDR3 DNA is TGTGCCAGCAGCCGCGACATGGTCTCCTACGAGCAGTACTTC. Its translation: CASSRDMVSYEQYF.

The rearrangement joins TRBV5-1 to TRBJ1-1; D remains ambiguous. CDR3 length equals 16 residues. The germline CDR1 and CDR2 sequences are SGHRS and YFSETQ. Trimming stripped 0 bases from V and 0 bases from J, with 12 bases between. The CDR3 loop reads CASSLGTQLMNTEAFF. In DNA, the CDR3 is TGCGCCAGCAGCTTGGGGACTCAGCTAATGAACACTGAAGCTTTCTTT. Full variable domain (outside the CDR3, taken from reference TRBV5-1 and TRBJ1-1): KAGVTQTPRYLIKTRGQQVTLSCSPISGHRSVSWYQQTPGQGLQFLFEYFSETQRNKGNFPGRFSGRQFSNSRSEMNVSTLELGDSALYLCASSLGTQLMNTEAFFGQGTRLTVV.

The genes are TRBV28 and TRBJ1-2; D not certain. Germline V CDR1 and CDR2: MDHEN, SYDVKM. V was trimmed by 1 base and J by 8 bases, leaving 14 bases between them. There are 14 residues in the CDR3. CDR3 coding DNA: TGTGCCAGCAGTTTATTTGGTCAAGCGTGGGGCTACACCTTC. Its translation: CASSLFGQAWGYTF.

There are a few counts of this clone. CDR3 in amino acids: CASSWGAGNTIYF. The DNA of the CDR3 is TGCGCCAGCAGTTGGGGGGCTGGAAACACCATATATTTT. The V and J genes are TRBV5-1 and TRBJ1-3; D possibly corresponds to TRBD1 (5 bases). Trimming took off 5 bases at V and 2 bases at J, with 8 bases between the two ends. CDR1 and CDR2 from the germline V gene are SGHRS and YFSETQ. The length of the CDR3 is 13 residues.

The V and J genes are TRBV12-2 and TRBJ2-3; the table's TRBD2 call for D was not verified on the DNA. TRBV12-2 is labeled a pseudogene. The length of the CDR3 is 17 residues. The CDR3 loop is CASRLAKGLAGVATQYF. In nucleotides, the CDR3 is TGTGCAAGTCGCTTAGCGAAAGGACTAGCGGGAGTAGCTACGCAGTATTTT.

V and J are TRBV4-3 and TRBJ2-3; the D is unclear. The CDR3 runs to 18 residues. V was clipped by 0 bases and J by 5 bases, with 21 bases between them. The V gene's germline CDR1 is LGHNA and CDR2 YSLEER. CDR3 sequence reads: CASSQDPAQNLPQDTQYF. For the CDR3, the DNA is TGCGCCAGCAGCCAAGATCCCGCACAAAACCTGCCCCAAGATACGCAGTATTTT.

J is TRBJ2-3 and V is TRBV9; the D is unclear. The CDR3 covers 14 residues. V was clipped by 4 bases and J by 0 bases, with 9 bases between them. Germline-derived CDR1 and CDR2 are SGDLS and YYNGEE. CDR3 in DNA: TGTGCCAGCAGCACCCTCCCTAGCACAGATACGCAGTATTTT. Protein: CASSTLPSTDTQYF.

In the case of this clone: The sample carries other DNA sequences with the same CDR3. The V and J genes are TRBV9 and TRBJ1-1; D remains unclear. The CDR3 is 14 residues long. Germline V gene lookup returns CDR1 SGDLS and CDR2 YYNGEE. The V end was cut by 0 bases, the J end by 0 bases, with 6 bases between. DNA of the CDR3: TGTGCCAGCAGCGTAGAACCCATGAACACTGAAGCTTTCTTT. This gives the protein CASSVEPMNTEAFF.

This rearrangement joins TRBV19 to TRBJ1-1; weak D call: TRBD1 (5 bases). This CDR3 is built from 17 residues. Trimming pared 4 bases from V and 4 bases from J, leaving 22 bases between. Germline V CDR1 and CDR2: LNHDA, SQIVND (reference sequence). CDR3 nucleotides: TGTGCCAGTAGTACGCCCCCCGGGACGAGCAGACCCACTGAAGCTTTCTTT. Translation gives CASSTPPGTSRPTEAFF.

Worth noting for this clone: Different DNA sequences within this sample yield the same CDR3. This rearrangement joins TRBV7-2 to TRBJ1-3; D call uncertain. V lost 1 base to trimming and J lost 4 bases, with 5 bases between them. Germline values: CDR1 SGHTA, CDR2 FQGNSA. There are 13 residues in the CDR3. CDR3 sequence (DNA): TGTGCCAGCAGCTTAGAAGGGGGAAACACCATATATTTT. This sequence encodes CASSLEGGNTIYF.

The CDR3: CASSNSGQLVNTEAFF. As DNA, the CDR3 is TGTGCCAGCAGTAATTCGGGACAGCTAGTGAACACTGAAGCTTTCTTT. The chain is built from TRBV6-6 and TRBJ1-1; 7 positions agree with TRBD1. The CDR3 has 16 amino acids. V lost 5 bases, J lost 0 bases, and 9 bases stayed unmatched. Germline CDR1 is MNHNY and CDR2 is SVGAGI (reference sequence).

V usage is TRBV7-8 and J usage is TRBJ1-3, with D possibly matching TRBD1 (5 bases). V lost 5 bases and J lost 0, with 11 bases in between. Per the germline V gene, CDR1 is SGHVS and CDR2 is FQNEAQ. The CDR3 runs to 15 residues. The CDR3 here is CASSPGAFSGNTIYF. CDR3 sequence (DNA): TGTGCCAGCAGCCCCGGGGCGTTCTCTGGAAACACCATATATTTT.

The chain joins TRBV27 to TRBJ2-7; TRBD2 matches at 11 bases. V trimming: 8 bases; J trimming: 2 bases; junction bases outside the gene matches: 8. Looked up from germline, CDR1 is MNHEY and CDR2 is SMNVEV (reference sequence). The CDR3 covers 15 residues. The CDR3 protein is CASAPIAGGPYEQYF. The CDR3 DNA reads as TGTGCCAGCGCCCCGATAGCGGGAGGGCCCTACGAGCAGTACTTC.

V usage is TRBV7-2 and J usage is TRBJ1-1; a weak D match, TRBD1 (5 bases). With 3 bases removed from V and 4 bases from J, the gap between germline ends came to 9 bases. Germline V gene sequence: CDR1 SGHTA, CDR2 FQGNSA. The CDR3 spans 13 residues. The CDR3 protein is CASSLMGPTEAFF. CDR3 nucleotide sequence: TGTGCCAGCAGCTTGATGGGACCCACTGAAGCTTTCTTT.

This rearrangement joins TRBV5-1 to TRBJ1-4, with D unclear. The V gene lost 1 base and the J gene lost 7 bases, with 11 bases spanning the gap. Germline assignment: CDR1 SGHRS and CDR2 YFSETQ. The CDR3 has 14 residues. CDR3 in DNA: TGCGCCAGCAGCTTGAGCACCTACGGTGAAAAACTGTTTTTT. It is translated as CASSLSTYGEKLFF.

V and J are TRBV9 and TRBJ2-7, with a tentative D call TRBD1 (6 bases). V was clipped by 1 base and J by 6 bases, with 14 bases between them. Germline V gene data show CDR1 as SGDLS and CDR2 as YYNGEE. There are 14 residues in the CDR3. The chain's CDR3 is CASSVQGILGEQYF. CDR3 bases: TGTGCCAGCAGCGTACAGGGGATTTTGGGCGAGCAGTACTTC. The full variable domain, with the rest looked up from reference TRBV9 and TRBJ2-7, is DSGVTQTPKHLITATGQRVTLRCSPRSGDLSVYWYQQSLDQGLQFLIQYYNGEERAKGNILERFSAQQFPDLHSELNLSSLELGDSALYFCASSVQGILGEQYFGPGTRLTVT.

V is TRBV6-1 and J is TRBJ2-1; 7 bases agree with TRBD1. Germline CDR1 MNHNS, CDR2 SASEGT. J lost 3 bases, V lost 6 bases, and 8 bases had no gene match. The CDR3 covers 15 residues. The CDR3 nucleotides are TGTGCCAGCAGCGGCACCGGGACAGTCTACAATGAGCAGTTCTTC. Its translation: CASSGTGTVYNEQFF.

The chain carries TRBV5-6 and TRBJ1-2, with D perhaps matching TRBD1 (5 bases). The ends were cut back, 1 base at V and 4 bases at J, with 11 bases in the middle. In germline, CDR1 is SGHDT, CDR2 YYEEEE. The CDR3 spans 14 residues. The CDR3 sequence is CASSLWGRSYGYTF. DNA for the CDR3: TGTGCCAGCAGCTTGTGGGGACGGAGCTATGGCTACACCTTC.

The rearrangement joins TRBV6-1 to TRBJ1-3; no firm D call. Germline CDR1 reads MNHNS; CDR2 reads SASEGT. Trimming removed 8 bases at V and 0 bases at J, with 14 bases between. The CDR3 contains 15 residues. The CDR3 DNA reads TGTGCCAGCGGAGACTTCCTGAGCTCTGGAAACACCATATATTTT. It translates to CASGDFLSSGNTIYF.

This sequence joins TRBV28 and TRBJ2-7, with a weak D call TRBD2 (6 bases). Trimming took 3 bases from V and 6 from J, leaving 15 bases between them. CDR1 and CDR2 (germline): MDHEN, SYDVKM. This CDR3 has 14 amino acids. The CDR3 coding sequence is TGTGCCAGCAGTTTCCTCGGGGGTTCCGGCGAGCAGTACTTC. As protein: CASSFLGGSGEQYF.

The rearrangement links TRBV7-9 to TRBJ1-2, with 7 nucleotides matching TRBD1. The V gene's germline CDR1 is SEHNR and CDR2 FQNEAQ (reference sequence). The V segment lost 3 bases and the J segment 6 bases; nucleotides outside the gene matches: 16. The CDR3 is 17 residues long. The CDR3 loop is CASSFLNLLTGKDGYTF. The CDR3 region has the DNA TGTGCCAGCAGCTTTTTGAACCTCTTGACAGGGAAGGATGGCTACACCTTC.

This clone has a handful of counts. The chain employs TRBV5-4 and TRBJ1-1; D uncertain. V lost 1 base, J lost 2 bases, and 6 bases lay in between. This CDR3 spans 13 amino acids. Germline lookup yields CDR1 SGHNT and CDR2 YYREEE (reference sequence). In DNA form, the CDR3 reads TGTGCCAGCAGCTTGCGCAGTAACACTGAAGCTTTCTTT. Protein sequence: CASSLRSNTEAFF.

Comment on this clone: Additional DNA sequences in this sample encode the identical CDR3. For the CDR3, the DNA is TGTGCCAGCAGCTCGGGGACGGGAGAGACCCAGTACTTC. Translated: CASSSGTGETQYF. The V gene is TRBV7-9, the J gene TRBJ2-5, with D possibly being TRBD1 or TRBD2 (5 bases each). The V gene's germline CDR1 is SEHNR and CDR2 FQNEAQ (reference sequence). CDR3 length equals 13 residues. The V end lost 4 bases, the J end lost 4 bases, and 10 bases lay between the germline ends.